This T cell receptor (beta chain) came from a study of T cells in Graves' hyperthyroidism and ophthalmopathy. This clonotype was counted ten times or more. V lost 8 bases, J lost 3 bases, and 17 bases lay in between. This CDR3 contains 14 residues. RNA transcripts gave rise to amplified TCR beta CDR3 regions. In the first-round RT-PCR of the TCR CDR3, the HTBI primer set was used. TCRdb fed the multiplex PCR reads into MiXCR, producing one record per CDR3 protein. The table lists fewer than 600,000 distinct CDR3 sequences, approximately 15% of them singletons. Absent ophthalmopathy progression within 18 months defined stable Graves' hyperthyroidism. Recently diagnosed hyperthyroidism of less than 2 months' duration affected patients aged 18 to 65.

Material for sequencing was blood. The clonotype was recovered from a woman aged 40 to 50 with Graves' hyperthyroidism. The chain joins TRBV12-3 or TRBV12-4 to TRBJ2-7; the D call may be TRBD1 or TRBD2 (5 bases each). The CDR3 bases are TGTGCCAGCTCTCCGGGACCCGCAGGCTACGAGCAGTACTTC. It encodes CASSPGPAGYEQYF.